This T cell receptor beta chain comes out of a study of T cell changes during pregnancy in multiple sclerosis. The repertoire was sequenced with immunoSEQ multiplex PCR; TCRdb's copy has only in-frame clones and lacks some. The sample lists under 85,000 clones, almost 90% occurring once. Trimming removed 0 bases from V and 6 bases from J, with 14 bases in between. This CDR3 region has 14 residues. Per germline, CDR1 GTSNPN and CDR2 SVGIG (reference sequence). The specimen comprised peripheral blood, sampled after pregnancy. The sequence was obtained from a female donor in good health, enrolled as a control in a pregnancy study. The V gene is TRBV30, the J gene TRBJ1-1; no reliable D call. The CDR3 reads CAWSVLTGFAEAFF. Written as DNA, the CDR3 is TGTGCCTGGAGTGTATTAACGGGGTTCGCTGAAGCTTTCTTT.